The 18 T cell receptor beta chains listed next were all sequenced from one sample in a study of shared T cell receptors in the human thymus. Measured with immunoSEQ multiplex PCR; TCRdb has only the in-frame clones, and not every one. This table has hundreds of thousands of clones, 85% to 90% appearing once. These data were likewise used in another study, on human thymus T cells.

Sample: thymocytes. The receptor set was obtained from a boy under three years old with a congenital heart defect.

The chain combines TRBV28 with TRBJ2-3; 8 bases are shared with TRBD2. This CDR3 is built from 15 residues. Unmatched junction bases numbered 2, after V lost 1 base and J lost 2 bases. Germline CDR1 is MDHEN and CDR2 is SYDVKM. Here the CDR3 reads CASSLYGGDTDTQYF. The CDR3 DNA reads as TGTGCCAGCAGTTTATACGGGGGGGACACAGATACGCAGTATTTT.

The chain is built from TRBV5-5 and TRBJ2-7; 9 bases align to TRBD1. The CDR3 contains 14 residues. The junction had 1 base not matched to a gene; V was cut back by 0 bases and J by 3 bases. Per germline, CDR1 SGHKS and CDR2 YYEKEE (reference sequence). The CDR3 loop is CASSLGGQGYEQYF. The CDR3 DNA reads TGTGCCAGCAGCTTGGGGGGACAGGGCTACGAGCAGTACTTC. Full variable domain (outside the CDR3, taken from reference TRBV5-5 and TRBJ2-7): DAGVTQSPTHLIKTRGQQVTLRCSPISGHKSVSWYQQVLGQGPQFIFQYYEKEERGRGNFPDRFSARQFPNYSSELNVNALLLGDSALYLCASSLGGQGYEQYFGPGTRLTVT.

J is TRBJ2-1 and V is TRBV5-1; 12 bases line up with TRBD2. The J segment lost 0 bases and the V segment lost 0 bases, leaving 7 bases of the junction unmatched. CDR3 length equals 19 residues. The germline V gene encodes CDR1 SGHRS and CDR2 YFSETQ. The CDR3 spells CASSLGLAGETISYNEQFF. DNA of the CDR3: TGCGCCAGCAGCTTGGGACTAGCGGGAGAAACTATCTCCTACAATGAGCAGTTCTTC.

This clone was seen a few times. V gene TRBV6-1 combines with J gene TRBJ2-1, with 11 bases fitting TRBD2. V dropped 8 bases and J dropped 5; count of bases not matched to a gene: 8. Germline CDR1 MNHNS, CDR2 SASEGT. The CDR3 sequence is 15 residues long. CDR3: CASLSSGRPDNEQFF. Here the CDR3 DNA reads TGTGCCAGCTTGTCTAGCGGGAGGCCGGACAATGAGCAGTTCTTC.

This clone appeared once. The rearrangement uses TRBV28 and TRBJ1-5; D possibly corresponds to TRBD1 (6 bases). There are 17 residues in the CDR3. Between the trimmed V and J ends, which lost 4 bases and 2 bases, there was a span of 18 bases. Per the germline V gene, CDR1 is MDHEN and CDR2 is SYDVKM. The chain's CDR3 is CASSSIPARGGNQPQHF. CDR3 coding DNA: TGTGCCAGCAGTTCCATCCCGGCCAGGGGAGGCAATCAGCCCCAGCATTTT.

This clone appeared a single time. The chain is built from TRBV7-8 and TRBJ2-7; 11 positions agree with TRBD2. Germline assignment: CDR1 SGHVS and CDR2 FQNEAQ. V was clipped by 4 bases and J by 0 bases; unmatched bases: 5. This CDR3 spans 16 amino acids. In DNA, the CDR3 is TGTGCCAGCAGCTCCCGACTAGCGGGGACCTCCTACGAGCAGTACTTC. Protein product: CASSSRLAGTSYEQYF.

This chain links TRBV7-7 with TRBJ2-1; D perhaps matches TRBD1 (5 bases). The length of the CDR3 is 18 residues. CDR1 is SSHAT and CDR2 is FNYEAQ in the germline V gene (reference sequence). V dropped 1 base and J dropped 5 bases, with 21 bases sitting between them. The CDR3 sequence: CASSLELKGPHRDNEQFF. Here the CDR3 DNA reads TGTGCCAGCAGCTTAGAGTTGAAGGGGCCCCATAGGGACAATGAGCAGTTCTTC.

This clone was picked up one time. The J gene is TRBJ2-7, the V gene TRBV7-9, with 8 bases matching TRBD1. Germline assignment: CDR1 SEHNR and CDR2 FQNEAQ (reference sequence). With 5 bases clipped from V and 1 base from J, the junction kept 7 bases outside the gene matches. The CDR3 runs to 15 residues. Written as DNA, the CDR3 is TGTGCCAGCAGCCCCACCGGACAGGGTTCCTACGAGCAGTACTTC. Translating it yields CASSPTGQGSYEQYF.

The chain links TRBV11-2 to TRBJ2-7; maybe TRBD1 (6 bases). The CDR3 consists of 16 residues. V shed 1 base and J shed 3 bases, with 16 bases lying between them. Germline V gene lookup returns CDR1 SGHAT and CDR2 FQNNGV. The CDR3: CASSLASGDPLYEQYF. The CDR3 DNA is TGTGCCAGCAGCTTAGCTTCAGGGGACCCACTCTACGAGCAGTACTTC.

This chain uses TRBV19 with TRBJ1-4; 7 nucleotides agree with TRBD1. Losses at the gene ends were 5 bases for V and 8 bases for J; bases not matched to a gene: 8. This CDR3 comprises 14 residues. Germline CDR1 and CDR2: LNHDA and SQIVND (reference sequence). CDR3 protein: CASSQRQGGEKLFF. CDR3 DNA: TGTGCCAGTAGTCAGCGACAGGGCGGGGAAAAACTGTTTTTT.

The rearrangement links TRBV25-1 to TRBJ2-3; D is unresolved. Germline lookup yields CDR1 MGHDK and CDR2 SYGVNS. V was pared by 2 bases and J by 4 bases, with 13 bases between. The CDR3 extends over 15 amino acids. In DNA, the CDR3 is TGTGCCAGCAGTGAAGGGTGGAGAGGCCCAGATACGCAGTATTTT. This encodes CASSEGWRGPDTQYF.

This chain joins TRBV7-9 and TRBJ2-1, with 7 nucleotides matching TRBD2. The junction had 13 bases not matched to a gene; V was cut back by 5 bases and J by 9 bases. The germline V gene encodes CDR1 SEHNR and CDR2 FQNEAQ (reference sequence). The length of the CDR3 is 15 residues. CDR3 DNA: TGTGCCAGCAGCCCACCGGGACTACGAGCGGGTGAGCAGTTCTTC. Translation: CASSPPGLRAGEQFF.

The chain links TRBV28 to TRBJ1-2; D is possibly TRBD1 (5 bases). V lost 4 bases and J lost 7, with 13 bases in between. CDR3 length equals 13 residues. The germline gives CDR1 MDHEN, CDR2 SYDVKM. The DNA of the CDR3 is TGTGCCAGCAGTTCCCCCGAGGGACTTGGCTACACCTTC. Translated: CASSSPEGLGYTF.

V and J are TRBV27 and TRBJ1-5, with D uncertain. The CDR3 loop spans 15 amino acids. Germline V gene data show CDR1 as MNHEY and CDR2 as SMNVEV (reference sequence). V lost 0 bases and J lost 0, with 6 bases in between. CDR3 amino acids: CASSLSGLSNQPQHF. The CDR3 DNA reads TGTGCCAGCAGTTTATCCGGACTTAGCAATCAGCCCCAGCATTTT.

The chain links TRBV6-6 to TRBJ2-7; 7 bases line up with TRBD2. After removal of 6 bases from V and 5 bases from J, the junction contained 16 bases not matched to a gene. The CDR3 is 16 residues long. Germline lookup yields CDR1 MNHNY and CDR2 SVGAGI (reference sequence). The CDR3 loop is CASSQSAGREGDEQYF. The DNA for the CDR3 is TGTGCCAGCAGCCAAAGCGCTGGCAGGGAGGGTGACGAGCAGTACTTC.

The CDR3 region has the DNA TGCGCCAGCAGCCCCCAGTCGCGGGAGGGACTCACAGATACGCAGTATTTT. Translated: CASSPQSREGLTDTQYF. The J gene is TRBJ2-3, the V gene TRBV4-3, with 9 positions matching TRBD2. The CDR3 runs to 17 residues. The V segment lost 4 bases and the J segment 2 bases; nucleotides outside the gene matches: 10. From germline, CDR1 is LGHNA and CDR2 YSLEER.

CDR3 coding DNA: TGTGCCAGCAGCTTGACTAGCGGGAGGTTGGAGACCCAGTACTTC. Residues: CASSLTSGRLETQYF. This rearrangement joins TRBV5-6 to TRBJ2-5; 12 nucleotides agree with TRBD2. J lost 5 bases, V lost 1 base, and 3 bases had no gene match. This CDR3 is built from 15 residues. Germline lookup yields CDR1 SGHDT and CDR2 YYEEEE.

The chain carries TRBV4-3 and TRBJ2-7; D unresolved. The germline V gene has CDR1 LGHNA and CDR2 YSLEER. V lost 3 bases to trimming and J lost 2 bases, with 17 bases between them. The length of the CDR3 is 16 residues. The CDR3 spells CASSHHPGTEPYEQYF. The CDR3, as DNA: TGCGCCAGCAGCCATCACCCCGGAACAGAGCCCTACGAGCAGTACTTC.